This T cell receptor (beta chain) is drawn from a study of T cell changes during pregnancy in multiple sclerosis. TCRdb's table, derived via immunoSEQ multiplex PCR, lists solely in-frame clones and lacks some. The table has roughly 75,000 clones, approximately 92% seen once. The CDR3 totals 13 residues. Germline V gene lookup returns CDR1 SGHTA and CDR2 FQGTGA. V was clipped by 4 bases and J by 3 bases, with 8 bases between them. The input for sequencing was peripheral blood, taken in the third trimester of pregnancy. The TCR was taken from a female donor in good health, enrolled as a control in a pregnancy study. The genes are TRBV7-3 and TRBJ2-3, with D unclear. The CDR3 loop is CASSSLSTDTQYF. The CDR3 bases are TGTGCCAGCAGCTCCCTCTCGACAGATACGCAGTATTTT.